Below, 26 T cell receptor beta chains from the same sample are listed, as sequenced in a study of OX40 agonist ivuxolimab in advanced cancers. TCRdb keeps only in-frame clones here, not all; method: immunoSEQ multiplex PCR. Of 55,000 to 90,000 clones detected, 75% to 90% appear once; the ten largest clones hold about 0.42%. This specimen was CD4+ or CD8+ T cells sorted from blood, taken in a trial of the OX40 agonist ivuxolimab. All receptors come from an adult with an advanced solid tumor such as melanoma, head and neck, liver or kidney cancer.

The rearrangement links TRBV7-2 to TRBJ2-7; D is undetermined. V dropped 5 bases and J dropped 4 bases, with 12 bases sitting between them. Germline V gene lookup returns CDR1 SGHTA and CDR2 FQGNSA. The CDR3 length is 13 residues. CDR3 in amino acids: CASSERGGYEQYF. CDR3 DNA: TGTGCCAGCAGCGAAAGAGGTGGTTACGAGCAGTACTTC. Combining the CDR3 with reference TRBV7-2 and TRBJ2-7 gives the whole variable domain GAGVSQSPSNKVTEKGKDVELRCDPISGHTALYWYRQSLGQGLEFLIYFQGNSAPDKSGLPSDRFSAERTGGSVSTLTIQRTQQEDSAVYLCASSERGGYEQYFGPGTRLTVT.

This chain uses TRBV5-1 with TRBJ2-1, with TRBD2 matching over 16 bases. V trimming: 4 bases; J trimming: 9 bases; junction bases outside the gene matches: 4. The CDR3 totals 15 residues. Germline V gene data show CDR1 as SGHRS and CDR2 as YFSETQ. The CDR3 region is CASSTGLAGGREQFF. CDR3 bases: TGCGCCAGCAGCACGGGACTAGCGGGGGGGCGTGAGCAGTTCTTC.

The CDR3 sequence is CATSRDGRTFPSGNTIYF. CDR3 coding DNA: TGTGCCACCAGCAGGGACGGACGTACTTTTCCCTCTGGAAACACCATATATTTT. The J gene is TRBJ1-3, the V gene TRBV15; no definite D call. The V end was cut by 3 bases, the J end by 0 bases, with 18 bases between. The CDR3 runs 18 residues. Germline V gene lookup returns CDR1 LNHNV and CDR2 YYDKDF (reference sequence).

The CDR3 coding sequence is TGTGCCAGCCTTCCATATCGGGCAGCCTCTGGAAACACCATATATTTT. Protein sequence: CASLPYRAASGNTIYF. The chain recombines TRBV28 with TRBJ1-3; no firm D call. Trimming took 8 bases from V and 0 from J, leaving 17 bases between them. This CDR3 spans 16 amino acids. CDR1 is MDHEN and CDR2 is SYDVKM in the germline V gene.

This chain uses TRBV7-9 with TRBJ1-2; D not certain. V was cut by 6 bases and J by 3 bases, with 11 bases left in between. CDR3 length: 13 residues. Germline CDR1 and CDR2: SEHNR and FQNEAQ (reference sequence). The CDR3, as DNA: TGTGCCAGCAGTACCGAGATGTACTATGGCTACACCTTC. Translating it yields CASSTEMYYGYTF. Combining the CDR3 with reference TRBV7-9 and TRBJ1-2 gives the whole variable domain DTGVSQNPRHKITKRGQNVTFRCDPISEHNRLYWYRQTLGQGPEFLTYFQNEAQLEKSRLLSDRFSAERPKGSFSTLEIQRTEQGDSAMYLCASSTEMYYGYTFGSGTRLTVV.

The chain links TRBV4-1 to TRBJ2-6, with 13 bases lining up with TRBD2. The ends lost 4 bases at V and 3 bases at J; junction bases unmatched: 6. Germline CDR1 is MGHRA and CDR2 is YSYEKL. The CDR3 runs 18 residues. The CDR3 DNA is TGCGCCAGCAGCCGTGGACTAGCGGGAGTAAGTGGGGCCAACGTCCTGACTTTC. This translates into CASSRGLAGVSGANVLTF.

The CDR3 sequence: CASTAGTVYGYTF. As DNA, the CDR3 is TGTGCCAGCACCGCCGGGACAGTCTATGGCTACACCTTC. V and J are TRBV6-5 and TRBJ1-2, with 7 nucleotides matching TRBD1. Germline CDR1 reads MNHEY; CDR2 reads SVGAGI. Trimming at V came to 7 bases and at J to 4 bases, leaving 6 bases not matched to a gene. This CDR3 region has 13 residues.

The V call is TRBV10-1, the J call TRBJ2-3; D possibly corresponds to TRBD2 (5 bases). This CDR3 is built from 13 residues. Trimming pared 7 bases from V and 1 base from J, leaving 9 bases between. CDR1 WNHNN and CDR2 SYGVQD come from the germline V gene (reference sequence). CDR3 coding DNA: TGCGCCAGCACCTCGAGGGGCACAGATACGCAGTATTTT. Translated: CASTSRGTDTQYF.

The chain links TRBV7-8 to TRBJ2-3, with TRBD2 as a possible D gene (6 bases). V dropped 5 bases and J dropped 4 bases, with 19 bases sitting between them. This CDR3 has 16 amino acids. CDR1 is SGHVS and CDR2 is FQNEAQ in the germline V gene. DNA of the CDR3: TGTGCCAGCAGCATTACCGGGACTCCCCGGGCAGATACGCAGTATTTT. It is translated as CASSITGTPRADTQYF.

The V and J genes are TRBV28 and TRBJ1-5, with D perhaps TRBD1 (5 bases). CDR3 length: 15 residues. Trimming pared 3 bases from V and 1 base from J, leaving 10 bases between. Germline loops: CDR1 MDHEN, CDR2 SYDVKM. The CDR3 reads CASSFAGTSNQPQHF. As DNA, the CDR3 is TGTGCCAGCAGTTTCGCCGGGACGAGCAATCAGCCCCAGCATTTT.

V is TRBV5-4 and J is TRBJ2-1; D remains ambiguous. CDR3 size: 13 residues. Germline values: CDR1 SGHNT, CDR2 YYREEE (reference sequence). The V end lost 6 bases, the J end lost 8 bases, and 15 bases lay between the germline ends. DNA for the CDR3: TGTGCCAGCACCAAGGCCCGGCGCGATGAGCAGTTCTTC. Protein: CASTKARRDEQFF.

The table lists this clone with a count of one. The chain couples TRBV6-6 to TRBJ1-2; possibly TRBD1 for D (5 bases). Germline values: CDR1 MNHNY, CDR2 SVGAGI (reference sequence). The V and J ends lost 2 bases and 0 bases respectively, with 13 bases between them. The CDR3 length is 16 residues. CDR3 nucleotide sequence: TGTGCCAGCAGTTACGGGGCAGACCGGGCTAACTATGGCTACACCTTC. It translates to CASSYGADRANYGYTF.

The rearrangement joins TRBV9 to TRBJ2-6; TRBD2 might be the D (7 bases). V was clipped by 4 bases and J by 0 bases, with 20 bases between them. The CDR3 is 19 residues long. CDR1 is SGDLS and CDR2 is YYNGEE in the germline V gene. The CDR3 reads CASSKGRGGTRSGANVLTF. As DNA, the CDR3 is TGTGCCAGCAGCAAAGGGAGGGGGGGCACCCGCTCTGGGGCCAACGTCCTGACTTTC.

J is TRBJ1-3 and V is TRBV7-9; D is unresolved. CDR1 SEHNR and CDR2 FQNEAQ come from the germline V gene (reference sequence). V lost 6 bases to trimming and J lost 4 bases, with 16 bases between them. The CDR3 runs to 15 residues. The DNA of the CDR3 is TGTGCCAGCAGTGACCTAATGGCGTCCGGAAACACCATATATTTT. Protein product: CASSDLMASGNTIYF.

As DNA, the CDR3 is TGTGCCACCCAGTGGGAGGGGGCCTACGAGCAGTACTTC. This encodes CATQWEGAYEQYF. The rearrangement joins TRBV25-1 to TRBJ2-7; a weak D match, TRBD2 (7 bases). CDR1 and CDR2 from the germline V gene are MGHDK and SYGVNS. Deletions cut 10 bases from V and 2 bases from J, with 15 bases between. The CDR3 spans 13 residues.

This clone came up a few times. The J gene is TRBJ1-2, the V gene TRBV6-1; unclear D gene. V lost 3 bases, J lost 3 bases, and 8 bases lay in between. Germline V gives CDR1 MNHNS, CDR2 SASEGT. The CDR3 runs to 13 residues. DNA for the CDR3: TGTGCCAGCAGTGATAGCAGACACTATGGCTACACCTTC. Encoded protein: CASSDSRHYGYTF.

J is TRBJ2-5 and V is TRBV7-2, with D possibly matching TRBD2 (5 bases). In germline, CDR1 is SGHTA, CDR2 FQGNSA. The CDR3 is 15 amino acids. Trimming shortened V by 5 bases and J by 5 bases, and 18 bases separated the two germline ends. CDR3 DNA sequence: TGTGCCAGCAGCCCCTCTTACCGGGGTCAGGAGACCCAGTACTTC. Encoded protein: CASSPSYRGQETQYF.

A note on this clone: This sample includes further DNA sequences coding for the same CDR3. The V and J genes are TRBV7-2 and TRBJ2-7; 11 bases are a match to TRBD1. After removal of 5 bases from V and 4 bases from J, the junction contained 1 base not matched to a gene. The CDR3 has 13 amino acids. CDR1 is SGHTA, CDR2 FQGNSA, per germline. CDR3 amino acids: CASSRDRGYEQYF. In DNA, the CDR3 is TGTGCCAGCAGCCGGGACAGGGGGTACGAGCAGTACTTC. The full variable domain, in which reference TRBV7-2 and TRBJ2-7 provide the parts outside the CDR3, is GAGVSQSPSNKVTEKGKDVELRCDPISGHTALYWYRQSLGQGLEFLIYFQGNSAPDKSGLPSDRFSAERTGGSVSTLTIQRTQQEDSAVYLCASSRDRGYEQYFGPGTRLTVT.

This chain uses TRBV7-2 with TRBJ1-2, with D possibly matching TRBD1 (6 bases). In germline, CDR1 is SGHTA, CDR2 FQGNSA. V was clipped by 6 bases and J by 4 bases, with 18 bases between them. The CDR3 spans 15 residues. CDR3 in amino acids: CASRSPISGAYGYTF. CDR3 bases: TGTGCCAGCAGATCTCCGATTTCGGGGGCCTATGGCTACACCTTC.

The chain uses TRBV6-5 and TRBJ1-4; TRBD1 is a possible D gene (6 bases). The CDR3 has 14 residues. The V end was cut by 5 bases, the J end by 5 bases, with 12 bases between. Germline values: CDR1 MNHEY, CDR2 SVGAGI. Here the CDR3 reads CASSRTVLNEKLFF. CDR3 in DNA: TGTGCCAGCAGTCGGACAGTCTTGAATGAAAAACTGTTTTTT.

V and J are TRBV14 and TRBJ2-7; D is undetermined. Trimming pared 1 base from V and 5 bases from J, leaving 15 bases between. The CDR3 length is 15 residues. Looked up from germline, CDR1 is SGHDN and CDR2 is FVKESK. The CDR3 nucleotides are TGTGCCAGCAGCCAAGGCAACAACTGGGTTGACGAGCAGTACTTC. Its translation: CASSQGNNWVDEQYF.

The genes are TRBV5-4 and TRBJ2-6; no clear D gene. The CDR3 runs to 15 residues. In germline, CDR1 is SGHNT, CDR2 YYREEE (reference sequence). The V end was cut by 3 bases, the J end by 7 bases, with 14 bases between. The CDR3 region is CASSSGSAIANVLTF. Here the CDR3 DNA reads TGTGCCAGCAGCTCCGGGTCAGCCATAGCCAACGTCCTGACTTTC. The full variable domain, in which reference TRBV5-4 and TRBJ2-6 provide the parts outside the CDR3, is ETGVTQSPTHLIKTRGQQVTLRCSSQSGHNTVSWYQQALGQGPQFIFQYYREEENGRGNFPPRFSGLQFPNYSSELNVNALELDDSALYLCASSSGSAIANVLTFGAGSRLTVL.

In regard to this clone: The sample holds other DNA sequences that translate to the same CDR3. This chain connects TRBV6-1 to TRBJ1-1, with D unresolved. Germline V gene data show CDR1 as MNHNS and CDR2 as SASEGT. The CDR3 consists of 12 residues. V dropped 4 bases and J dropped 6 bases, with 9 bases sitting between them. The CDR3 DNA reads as TGTGCCAGCAGTGTCCGTTGGGCTGAAGCTTTCTTT. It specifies CASSVRWAEAFF.

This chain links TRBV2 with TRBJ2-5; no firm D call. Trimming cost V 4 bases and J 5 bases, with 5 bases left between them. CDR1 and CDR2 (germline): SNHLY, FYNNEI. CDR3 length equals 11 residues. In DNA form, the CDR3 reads TGTGCCAGCAGTGTATGGGAGACCCAGTACTTC. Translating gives CASSVWETQYF.

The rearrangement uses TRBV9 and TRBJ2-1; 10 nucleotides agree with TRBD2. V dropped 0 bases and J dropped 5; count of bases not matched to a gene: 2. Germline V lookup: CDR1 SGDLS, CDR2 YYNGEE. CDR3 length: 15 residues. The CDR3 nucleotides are TGTGCCAGCAGCGTAGGACTAGCGGGCAACAATGAGCAGTTCTTC. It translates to CASSVGLAGNNEQFF.

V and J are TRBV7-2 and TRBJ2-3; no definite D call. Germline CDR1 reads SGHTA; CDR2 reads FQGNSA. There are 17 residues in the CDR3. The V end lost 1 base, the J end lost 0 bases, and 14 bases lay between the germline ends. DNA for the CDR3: TGTGCCAGCAGCTTAGTAGGCACACCCGGGAGCACAGATACGCAGTATTTT. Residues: CASSLVGTPGSTDTQYF.